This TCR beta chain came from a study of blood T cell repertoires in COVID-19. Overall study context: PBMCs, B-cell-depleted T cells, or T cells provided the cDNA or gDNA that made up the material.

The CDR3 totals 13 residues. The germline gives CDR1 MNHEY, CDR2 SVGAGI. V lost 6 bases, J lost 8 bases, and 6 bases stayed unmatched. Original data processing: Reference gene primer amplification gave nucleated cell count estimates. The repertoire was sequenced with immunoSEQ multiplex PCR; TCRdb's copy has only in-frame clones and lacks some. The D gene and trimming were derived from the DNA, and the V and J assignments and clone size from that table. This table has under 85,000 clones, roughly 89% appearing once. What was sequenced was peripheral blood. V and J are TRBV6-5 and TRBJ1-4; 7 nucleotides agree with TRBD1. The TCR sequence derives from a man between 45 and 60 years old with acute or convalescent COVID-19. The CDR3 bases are TGTGCCAGCAGGACAGGGTCTTTAGAAAAACTGTTTTTT. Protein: CASRTGSLEKLFF.